This T cell receptor (beta chain) came from a study of T-cell memory formation after mild COVID-19. Study-level results: Contracting CD8+ clones were enriched in EMRA, CD4+ mainly in CM and EM. Within pre-infection memory, some responding clones were found, suggesting cross-reactive memory joined. There was a balanced CD4/CD8 profile in clones contracting day 15 to 85, and later expanders leaned CD4+.

This clonotype was seen a handful of times. Antigen specificity is unknown. UMIs and sample barcodes were carried by the TCR alpha and TCR beta cDNA libraries that 5'RACE produced using constant-segment primers. One entry per CDR3 protein, called by TCRdb with MiXCR from the 5' RACE reads. The sample contains some 150,000 distinct CDR3 sequences, around 15% of which appear only once. CDR1 SGHVS and CDR2 FNYEAQ come from the germline V gene. The V end lost 6 bases, the J end lost 5 bases, and 14 bases lay between the germline ends. The CDR3 runs 13 residues. Input material: PBMCs or a T cell subset sorted from them (not recorded which). V is TRBV7-6 and J is TRBJ2-7, with D hard to call. This receptor was taken from an adult woman who had mild COVID-19 (a few samples of this study predate the infection). Cell type and time point are not known. The CDR3 region is CASSWAASDEQYF. The CDR3 DNA follows: TGTGCCAGCAGTTGGGCCGCTTCGGACGAGCAGTACTTC.